These 29 T cell receptor beta chains originate from one sample sequenced in a study of PD-1 blockade in classical Hodgkin lymphoma. Every patient had relapsed following autologous stem cell transplantation, and cohorts differed in brentuximab vedotin exposure. Data came from immunoSEQ multiplex PCR; TCRdb stores just in-frame clones and leaves some out. In the table there are 12,000 to 15,000 clones, 82% of which are singletons. Specimen: peripheral blood mononuclear cells (PBMCs), collected at baseline. The receptors derive from a human donor with classical Hodgkin lymphoma.

The CDR3 bases are TGTGCCAGCAGCCATCACACTAGCGGGTTCCAAGAGACCCAGTACTTC. Protein sequence: CASSHHTSGFQETQYF. V gene TRBV4-2 combines with J gene TRBJ2-5, with TRBD2 identical over 9 bases. Trimming removed 3 bases from V and 1 base from J; junction bases left unmatched: 6. This CDR3 contains 16 residues. CDR1 LGHNA and CDR2 YNFKEQ come from the germline V gene.

V gene TRBV6-5 combines with J gene TRBJ2-2; D perhaps matches TRBD1 (5 bases). The V gene's germline CDR1 is MNHEY and CDR2 SVGAGI. The CDR3 is 15 amino acids. Trimming shortened V by 7 bases and J by 1 base, and 13 bases separated the two germline ends. DNA of the CDR3: TGTGCCAGCAATTATACCACAGGGAACACCGGGGAGCTGTTTTTT. It translates to CASNYTTGNTGELFF.

The chain is built from TRBV4-1 and TRBJ2-5; D possibly corresponds to TRBD1 (6 bases). V was pared by 5 bases and J by 1 base, with 23 bases between. Germline V gene lookup returns CDR1 MGHRA and CDR2 YSYEKL. The CDR3 spans 18 residues. The CDR3 loop reads CASSAGDGIPPPQETQYF. CDR3 coding DNA: TGCGCCAGCAGCGCAGGGGACGGGATTCCCCCTCCCCAAGAGACCCAGTACTTC.

This chain joins TRBV5-1 and TRBJ2-7; 14 positions match TRBD2. Germline CDR1 is SGHRS and CDR2 is YFSETQ. Unmatched junction bases numbered 4, after V lost 5 bases and J lost 3 bases. This CDR3 comprises 15 residues. The CDR3 DNA is TGCGCCAGCAGGACTAGCGGGAGGGTTGTCTACGAGCAGTACTTC. Translated: CASRTSGRVVYEQYF. Looking up the rest from reference TRBV5-1 and TRBJ2-7 gives the full variable domain: KAGVTQTPRYLIKTRGQQVTLSCSPISGHRSVSWYQQTPGQGLQFLFEYFSETQRNKGNFPGRFSGRQFSNSRSEMNVSTLELGDSALYLCASRTSGRVVYEQYFGPGTRLTVT.

V gene TRBV19 combines with J gene TRBJ1-6; the match to TRBD1 covers 8 bases. Germline CDR1 is LNHDA and CDR2 is SQIVND (reference sequence). The CDR3 contains 15 residues. The ends lost 7 bases at V and 6 bases at J; junction bases unmatched: 8. CDR3 region: CASNPGQGSNSPLHF. CDR3 DNA sequence: TGTGCCAGTAACCCTGGACAGGGTAGTAATTCACCCCTCCACTTT.

The genes are TRBV2 and TRBJ2-5; D not resolved. The CDR3 totals 13 residues. V lost 5 bases, J lost 5 bases, and 12 bases lay in between. CDR1 SNHLY and CDR2 FYNNEI come from the germline V gene. CDR3 DNA sequence: TGTGCCAGCAGTTACAGTGTGTTTGAGACCCAGTACTTC. This translates into CASSYSVFETQYF.

CDR3 protein: CASSLEVGQGYYEQYF. The CDR3 nucleotides read TGCGCCAGCAGCTTGGAGGTGGGACAGGGATACTACGAGCAGTACTTC. The V and J genes are TRBV5-1 and TRBJ2-7, with 9 nucleotides matching TRBD1. J was trimmed by 3 bases and V by 0 bases; bases with no gene match: 7. Germline-derived CDR1 and CDR2 are SGHRS and YFSETQ. CDR3 length: 16 amino acids.

This clone counts as large. The chain couples TRBV7-3 to TRBJ2-3; D is uncertain. The germline V gene encodes CDR1 SGHTA and CDR2 FQGTGA. V lost 4 bases and J 0 bases, leaving 11 bases between the germline ends. The CDR3 is 15 residues long. In DNA form, the CDR3 reads TGTGCCAGCAGCTGGCACGGACCAAGCACAGATACGCAGTATTTT. Translated, it gives CASSWHGPSTDTQYF.

V and J are TRBV10-2 and TRBJ2-7, with TRBD2 matching 9 bases. The J segment lost 3 bases and the V segment lost 0 bases, leaving 12 bases of the junction unmatched. Germline CDR1 and CDR2: WSHSY and SAAADI. The CDR3 spans 18 residues. The CDR3 bases are TGCGCCAGCAGTGAGTCGAGTAGCGGGAGTTCGGGGCGCTACGAGCAGTACTTC. As protein: CASSESSSGSSGRYEQYF.

V and J are TRBV18 and TRBJ2-7, with TRBD2 identical over 11 bases. V dropped 3 bases and J dropped 3; count of bases not matched to a gene: 16. CDR3 size: 19 residues. From germline, CDR1 is KGHSH and CDR2 LQKENI. CDR3 in amino acids: CASSPRAGPPGTSGYEQYF. As DNA, the CDR3 is TGTGCCAGCTCACCCCGGGCCGGTCCACCCGGGACTAGCGGCTACGAGCAGTACTTC.

The rearrangement links TRBV5-1 to TRBJ1-2; 7 positions agree with TRBD1. The CDR3 is made up of 15 amino acids. Germline-derived CDR1 and CDR2 are SGHRS and YFSETQ. V shed 0 bases and J 6 bases; nucleotides not matched to a gene: 8. The CDR3 reads CASSLDPGTENGYTF. CDR3 bases: TGCGCCAGCAGCTTGGATCCCGGGACAGAGAATGGCTACACCTTC.

The genes are TRBV13 and TRBJ1-4; 8 bases fit TRBD1. J gave up 8 bases and V 6 bases, and 5 bases lay outside the gene matches. Germline values: CDR1 PRHDT, CDR2 FYEKMQ (reference sequence). CDR3 length equals 13 residues. CDR3 protein: CASSNHRGEKLFF. The DNA of the CDR3 is TGTGCCAGCAGTAACCACAGGGGGGAAAAACTGTTTTTT.

V is TRBV28 and J is TRBJ1-5, with D possibly being TRBD1 (5 bases). This CDR3 spans 14 amino acids. Germline-derived CDR1 and CDR2 are MDHEN and SYDVKM. V dropped 4 bases and J dropped 1 base, with 8 bases sitting between them. CDR3 protein: CASSSWGSNQPQHF. CDR3 bases: TGTGCCAGCAGTTCGTGGGGGAGCAATCAGCCCCAGCATTTT. Full variable domain (outside the CDR3, taken from reference TRBV28 and TRBJ1-5): DVKVTQSSRYLVKRTGEKVFLECVQDMDHENMFWYRQDPGLGLRLIYFSYDVKMKEKGDIPEGYSVSREKKERFSLILESASTNQTSMYLCASSSWGSNQPQHFGDGTRLSIL.

The table lists this clone with a count of one. This sequence joins TRBV11-2 and TRBJ2-5; TRBD2 might be the D (7 bases). This CDR3 is 16 amino acids long. Germline assignment: CDR1 SGHAT and CDR2 FQNNGV. Trimming stripped 5 bases from V and 0 bases from J, with 16 bases between. This chain's CDR3 is CASSPRRGGDQETQYF. Written as DNA, the CDR3 is TGTGCCAGCAGCCCGAGGAGGGGGGGAGACCAAGAGACCCAGTACTTC.

Written as DNA, the CDR3 is TGTGCCAGCAGCTTAGAGATTCTCCTAGCGGGATTGTCCTACGAGCAGTACTTC. Amino acids: CASSLEILLAGLSYEQYF. This rearrangement joins TRBV7-8 to TRBJ2-7; 9 positions agree with TRBD2. Germline V gene sequence: CDR1 SGHVS, CDR2 FQNEAQ. CDR3 size: 18 residues. Unmatched junction bases numbered 11, after V lost 1 base and J lost 1 base.

This clone has more than one count but fewer than ten. The junction differs from germline at one of its ends, possibly a read error. Different DNA sequences within this sample yield the same CDR3. The J gene is TRBJ1-1, the V gene TRBV30; D call uncertain. Germline lookup yields CDR1 GTSNPN and CDR2 SVGIG (reference sequence). This CDR3 is 12 amino acids long. The CDR3 region is CAWSGGTTEAFF. DNA of the CDR3: TGTGCCTGGAGTGGTGGTACAACTGAAGCCTTCTTT.

V gene TRBV4-1 combines with J gene TRBJ2-7; the D gene is possibly TRBD1 (6 bases). Per germline, CDR1 MGHRA and CDR2 YSYEKL. This CDR3 has 14 residues. The germline V and J ends were trimmed by 0 bases and 4 bases, with 10 bases remaining between them. CDR3 residues: CASSQDGGLYEQYF. As DNA, the CDR3 is TGCGCCAGCAGCCAAGATGGGGGCTTGTACGAGCAGTACTTC.

This clone was seen only once. This chain joins TRBV28 and TRBJ1-1; a possible D gene is TRBD1 (5 bases). The CDR3 is made up of 14 amino acids. CDR1 and CDR2 (germline): MDHEN, SYDVKM. V shed 6 bases and J shed 2 bases, with 13 bases lying between them. The CDR3 DNA follows: TGTGCCAGCAGCCCTGGGGCCCTAAACACTGAAGCTTTCTTT. Amino acid sequence: CASSPGALNTEAFF. Drawing the rest from reference TRBV28 and TRBJ1-1, the complete variable domain is DVKVTQSSRYLVKRTGEKVFLECVQDMDHENMFWYRQDPGLGLRLIYFSYDVKMKEKGDIPEGYSVSREKKERFSLILESASTNQTSMYLCASSPGALNTEAFFGQGTRLTVV.

This chain links TRBV2 with TRBJ2-1, with 9 bases matching TRBD2. CDR1 and CDR2 from the germline V gene are SNHLY and FYNNEI. Trimming at V came to 2 bases and at J to 6 bases, leaving 5 bases not matched to a gene. CDR3 length: 15 residues. The chain's CDR3 is CASSESGLAINEQFF. CDR3 DNA sequence: TGTGCCAGCAGTGAATCGGGACTAGCAATCAATGAGCAGTTCTTC.

V is TRBV7-9 and J is TRBJ2-1; 11 bases align to TRBD1. CDR1 and CDR2 (germline): SEHNR, FQNEAQ (reference sequence). V shed 5 bases and J 9 bases; nucleotides not matched to a gene: 6. The CDR3 totals 14 residues. The CDR3 reads CASSPGTGGREQFF. DNA for the CDR3: TGTGCCAGCAGCCCCGGGACAGGGGGACGTGAGCAGTTCTTC.

The chain uses TRBV27 and TRBJ1-2, with D unclear. Trimming removed 0 bases at V and 6 bases at J, with 20 bases between. This CDR3 is 17 amino acids long. Germline loops: CDR1 MNHEY, CDR2 SMNVEV (reference sequence). The CDR3 DNA reads as TGTGCCAGCAGTTTATCACTTAACGGGGAGTTCAAGGATGGCTACACCTTC. Its translation is CASSLSLNGEFKDGYTF.

As concerns this clone: This CDR3 is also generated by other DNA sequences in the sample. The gene calls are TRBV7-6 and TRBJ2-7, with D uncertain. Per the germline V gene, CDR1 is SGHVS and CDR2 is FNYEAQ. The ends were cut back, 4 bases at V and 4 bases at J, with 11 bases in the middle. This CDR3 contains 13 residues. The CDR3 is CASSSGPNYEQYF. CDR3 coding DNA: TGTGCCAGCAGCTCCGGGCCGAATTACGAGCAGTACTTC.

The gene calls are TRBV19 and TRBJ1-5, with a weak D call TRBD1 (5 bases). Germline V gene lookup returns CDR1 LNHDA and CDR2 SQIVND (reference sequence). The CDR3 is made up of 14 amino acids. The V end lost 10 bases, the J end lost 2 bases, and 15 bases lay between the germline ends. This CDR3 reads CATTAGRRNQPQHF. In DNA form, the CDR3 reads TGTGCCACTACAGCAGGGAGACGCAATCAGCCCCAGCATTTT.

The chain has TRBV25-1 and TRBJ1-2, with TRBD1 as a possible D gene (5 bases). Germline V gene sequence: CDR1 MGHDK, CDR2 SYGVNS. CDR3 length: 13 residues. V was pared by 6 bases and J by 4 bases, with 12 bases between. The CDR3 DNA sequence: TGTGCCAGCAGCTTAACGGGGGGCTATGGCTACACCTTC. It translates to CASSLTGGYGYTF.

The V call is TRBV10-1, the J call TRBJ2-1; TRBD2 agrees at 9 bases. CDR1 is WNHNN and CDR2 is SYGVQD in the germline V gene (reference sequence). The CDR3 is 17 residues long. The junction had 16 bases not matched to a gene; V was cut back by 5 bases and J by 8 bases. CDR3 nucleotide sequence: TGCGCCAGCAGTCGTTTGACTAGCGGTTCCCGTTCGGATGAGCAGTTCTTC. Amino acids: CASSRLTSGSRSDEQFF.

The rearrangement uses TRBV18 and TRBJ1-1; possibly TRBD1 for D (5 bases). The germline CDR1 and CDR2 sequences are KGHSH and LQKENI. There are 14 residues in the CDR3. Trimming cost V 3 bases and J 4 bases, with 12 bases left between them. CDR3 coding DNA: TGTGCCAGCTCACCCTGGACACTGTCCACTGAAGCTTTCTTT. Amino acid sequence: CASSPWTLSTEAFF.

The V and J genes are TRBV18 and TRBJ1-1; 8 bases agree with TRBD1. Germline V gives CDR1 KGHSH, CDR2 LQKENI. The CDR3 is made up of 13 amino acids. The trim removed 0 bases at V and 12 bases at J, leaving 6 bases unmatched. The chain's CDR3 is CASSPPSGGRPFF. The CDR3 nucleotides read TGTGCCAGCTCACCACCGTCAGGGGGCAGACCTTTCTTT. Full variable domain (remainder filled in from reference TRBV18 and TRBJ1-1): NAGVMQNPRHLVRRRGQEARLRCSPMKGHSHVYWYRQLPEEGLKFMVYLQKENIIDESGMPKERFSAEFPKEGPSILRIQQVVRGDSAAYFCASSPPSGGRPFFGQGTRLTVV.

The rearrangement joins TRBV27 to TRBJ1-2; TRBD1 might be the D (6 bases). Per the germline V gene, CDR1 is MNHEY and CDR2 is SMNVEV (reference sequence). The CDR3 is 15 amino acids. Deletions cut 6 bases from V and 1 base from J, with 15 bases between. The CDR3 sequence is CASSWGAENNYGYTF. For the CDR3, the DNA is TGTGCCAGCAGCTGGGGGGCAGAAAATAACTATGGCTACACCTTC.

The rearrangement uses TRBV27 and TRBJ2-2; D gene uncertain. V lost 6 bases, J lost 5 bases, and 13 bases lay in between. The germline CDR1 and CDR2 sequences are MNHEY and SMNVEV (reference sequence). The CDR3 is made up of 14 amino acids. The CDR3 nucleotides are TGTGCCAGCAGCCGACTGACTGGAACCGGGGAGCTGTTTTTT. It encodes CASSRLTGTGELFF.